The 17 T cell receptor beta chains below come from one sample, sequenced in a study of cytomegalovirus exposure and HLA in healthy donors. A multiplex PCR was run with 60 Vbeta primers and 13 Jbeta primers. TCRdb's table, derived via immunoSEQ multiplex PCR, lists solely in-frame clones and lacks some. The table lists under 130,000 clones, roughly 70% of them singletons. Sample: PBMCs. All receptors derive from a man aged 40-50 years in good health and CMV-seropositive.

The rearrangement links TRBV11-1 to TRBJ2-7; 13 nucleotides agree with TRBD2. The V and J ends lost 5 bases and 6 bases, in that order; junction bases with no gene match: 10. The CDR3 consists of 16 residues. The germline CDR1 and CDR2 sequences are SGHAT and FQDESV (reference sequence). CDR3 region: CASSQGLAGVGIEQYV. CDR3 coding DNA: TGTGCCAGCAGCCAAGGACTAGCGGGAGTTGGGATCGAGCAGTACGTC.

The CDR3 protein is CASLGQRSYEQYF. CDR3 in DNA: TGTGCCAGCCTGGGACAGCGCTCCTACGAGCAGTACTTC. V is TRBV2 and J is TRBJ2-7; 7 nucleotides line up with TRBD1. Germline CDR1 and CDR2: SNHLY and FYNNEI. With V trimmed by 8 bases and J by 0 bases, 4 bases remained unmatched. The CDR3 is made up of 13 amino acids.

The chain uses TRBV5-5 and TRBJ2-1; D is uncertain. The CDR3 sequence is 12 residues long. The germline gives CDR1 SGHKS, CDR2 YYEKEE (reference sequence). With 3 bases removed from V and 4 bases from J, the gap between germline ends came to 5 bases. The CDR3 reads CASSSVYNEQFF. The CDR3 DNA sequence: TGTGCCAGCAGCTCCGTATACAATGAGCAGTTCTTC.

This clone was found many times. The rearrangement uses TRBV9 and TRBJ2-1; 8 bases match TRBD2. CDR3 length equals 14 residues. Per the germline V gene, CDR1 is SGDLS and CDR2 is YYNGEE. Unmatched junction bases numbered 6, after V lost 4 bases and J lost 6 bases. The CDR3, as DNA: TGTGCCAGCAGCCCCTCCGCGGGAGGCAATGAGCAGTTCTTC. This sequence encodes CASSPSAGGNEQFF.

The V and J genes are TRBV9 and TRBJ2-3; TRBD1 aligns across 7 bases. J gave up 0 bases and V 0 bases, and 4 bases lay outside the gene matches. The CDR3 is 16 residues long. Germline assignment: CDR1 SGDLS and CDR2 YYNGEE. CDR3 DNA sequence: TGTGCCAGCAGCGTAGACCTGACAGGGAGCACAGATACGCAGTATTTT. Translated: CASSVDLTGSTDTQYF.

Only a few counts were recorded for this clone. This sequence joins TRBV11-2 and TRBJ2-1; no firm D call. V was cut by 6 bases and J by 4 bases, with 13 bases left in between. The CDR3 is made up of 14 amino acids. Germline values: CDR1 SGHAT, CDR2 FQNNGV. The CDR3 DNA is TGTGCCAGCAGTTCAGCGATCGGTTACAATGAGCAGTTCTTC. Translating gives CASSSAIGYNEQFF.

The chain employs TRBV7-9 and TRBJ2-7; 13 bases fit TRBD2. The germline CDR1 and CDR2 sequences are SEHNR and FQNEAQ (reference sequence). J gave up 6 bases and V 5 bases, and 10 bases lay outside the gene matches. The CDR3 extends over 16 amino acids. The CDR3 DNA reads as TGTGCCAGCAGCAGTACTAGCGGGAGGGCCATTCTCGAGCAGTACTTC. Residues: CASSSTSGRAILEQYF.

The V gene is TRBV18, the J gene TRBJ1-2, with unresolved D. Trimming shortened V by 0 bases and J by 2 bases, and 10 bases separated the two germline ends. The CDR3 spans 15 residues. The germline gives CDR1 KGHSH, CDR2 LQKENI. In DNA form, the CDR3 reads TGTGCCAGCTCACCACCAGAGGCACCAAACTATGGCTACACCTTC. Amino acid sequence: CASSPPEAPNYGYTF.

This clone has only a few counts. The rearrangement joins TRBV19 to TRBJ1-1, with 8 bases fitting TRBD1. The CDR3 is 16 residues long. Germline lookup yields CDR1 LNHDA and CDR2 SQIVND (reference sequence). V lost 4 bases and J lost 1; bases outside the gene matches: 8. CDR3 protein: CASSKHSGTGNTEAFF. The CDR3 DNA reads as TGTGCCAGTAGTAAACACTCCGGGACAGGGAACACTGAAGCTTTCTTT.

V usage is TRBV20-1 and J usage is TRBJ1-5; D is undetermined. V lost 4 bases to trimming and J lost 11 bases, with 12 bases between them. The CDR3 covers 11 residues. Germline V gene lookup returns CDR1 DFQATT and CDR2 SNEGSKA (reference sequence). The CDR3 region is CSAMNYGSQHF. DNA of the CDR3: TGCAGTGCTATGAACTATGGGTCCCAGCATTTT.

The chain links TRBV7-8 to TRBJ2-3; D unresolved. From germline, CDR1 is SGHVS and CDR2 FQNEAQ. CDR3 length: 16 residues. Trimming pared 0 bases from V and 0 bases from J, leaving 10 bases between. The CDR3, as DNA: TGTGCCAGCAGCTTAGCGCCGCCAGGAAGCACAGATACGCAGTATTTT. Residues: CASSLAPPGSTDTQYF.

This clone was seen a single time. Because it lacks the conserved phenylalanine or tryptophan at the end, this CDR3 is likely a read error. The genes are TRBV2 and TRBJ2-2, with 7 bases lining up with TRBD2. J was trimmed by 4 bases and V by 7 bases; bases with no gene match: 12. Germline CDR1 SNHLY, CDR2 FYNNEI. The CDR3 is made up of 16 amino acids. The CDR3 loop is CASTLSSGSSTGELFL. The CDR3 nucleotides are TGTGCCAGCACCCTGAGTAGCGGGTCTTCCACCGGGGAGCTGTTTCTT.

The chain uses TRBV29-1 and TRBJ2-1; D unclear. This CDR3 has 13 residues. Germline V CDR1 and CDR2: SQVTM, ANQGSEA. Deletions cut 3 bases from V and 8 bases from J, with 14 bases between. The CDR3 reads CSVEKRNADEQFF. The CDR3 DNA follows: TGCAGCGTTGAGAAGCGAAACGCTGATGAGCAGTTCTTC.

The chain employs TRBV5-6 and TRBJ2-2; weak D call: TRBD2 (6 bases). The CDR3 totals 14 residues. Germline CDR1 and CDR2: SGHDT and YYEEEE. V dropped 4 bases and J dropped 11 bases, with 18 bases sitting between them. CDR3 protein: CASSRSRGYGELFF. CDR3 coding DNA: TGTGCCAGCAGCCGGTCTCGGGGGTACGGAGAGCTGTTTTTT. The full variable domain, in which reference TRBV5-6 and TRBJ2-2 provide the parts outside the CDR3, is DAGVTQSPTHLIKTRGQQVTLRCSPKSGHDTVSWYQQALGQGPQFIFQYYEEEERQRGNFPDRFSGHQFPNYSSELNVNALLLGDSALYLCASSRSRGYGELFFGEGSRLTVL.

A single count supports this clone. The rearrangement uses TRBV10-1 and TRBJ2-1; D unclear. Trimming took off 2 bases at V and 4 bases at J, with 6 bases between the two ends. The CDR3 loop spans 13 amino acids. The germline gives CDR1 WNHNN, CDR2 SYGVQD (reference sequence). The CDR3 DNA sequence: TGCGCCAGCAGTGAGGCACTGTACAATGAGCAGTTCTTC. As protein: CASSEALYNEQFF.

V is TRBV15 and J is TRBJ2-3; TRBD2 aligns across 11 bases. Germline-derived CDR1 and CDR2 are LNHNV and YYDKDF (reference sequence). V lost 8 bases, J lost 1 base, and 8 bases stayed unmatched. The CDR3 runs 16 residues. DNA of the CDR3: TGTGCCACCGCTCTCCAACTAGCGGGGGGCACAGATACGCAGTATTTT. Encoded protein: CATALQLAGGTDTQYF.

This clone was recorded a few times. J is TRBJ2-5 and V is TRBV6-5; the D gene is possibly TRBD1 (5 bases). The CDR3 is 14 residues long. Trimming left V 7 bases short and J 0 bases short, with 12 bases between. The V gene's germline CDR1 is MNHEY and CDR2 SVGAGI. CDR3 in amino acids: CASKRRRDQETQYF. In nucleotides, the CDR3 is TGTGCCAGCAAAAGACGCAGGGACCAAGAGACCCAGTACTTC.